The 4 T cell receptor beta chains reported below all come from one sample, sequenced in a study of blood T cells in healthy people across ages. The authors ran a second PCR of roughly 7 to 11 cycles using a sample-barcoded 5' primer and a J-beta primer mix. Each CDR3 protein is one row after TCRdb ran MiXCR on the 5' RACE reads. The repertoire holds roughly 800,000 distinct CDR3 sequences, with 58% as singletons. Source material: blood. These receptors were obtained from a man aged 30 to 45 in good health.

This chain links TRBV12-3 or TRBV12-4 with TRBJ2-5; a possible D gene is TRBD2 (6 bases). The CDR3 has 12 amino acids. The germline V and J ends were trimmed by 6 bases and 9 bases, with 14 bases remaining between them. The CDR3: CASRGTREPQYF. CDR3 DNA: TGTGCCAGCAGAGGGACTCGAGAACCCCAGTACTTC.

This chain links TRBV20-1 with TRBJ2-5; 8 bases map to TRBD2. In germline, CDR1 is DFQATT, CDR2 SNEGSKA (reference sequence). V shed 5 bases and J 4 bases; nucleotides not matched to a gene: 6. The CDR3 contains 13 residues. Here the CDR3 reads CSARPGGTETQYF. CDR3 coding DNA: TGCAGTGCTCGCCCGGGGGGGACAGAGACCCAGTACTTC.

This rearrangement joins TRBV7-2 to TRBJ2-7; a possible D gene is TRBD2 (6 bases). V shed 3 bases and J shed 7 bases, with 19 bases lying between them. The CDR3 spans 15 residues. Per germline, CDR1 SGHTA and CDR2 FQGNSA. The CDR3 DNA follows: TGTGCCAGCAGCTTGGAGGGGAGTGTGTACAATGAGCAGTACTTC. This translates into CASSLEGSVYNEQYF. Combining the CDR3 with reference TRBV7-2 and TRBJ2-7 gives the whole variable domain GAGVSQSPSNKVTEKGKDVELRCDPISGHTALYWYRQSLGQGLEFLIYFQGNSAPDKSGLPSDRFSAERTGGSVSTLTIQRTQQEDSAVYLCASSLEGSVYNEQYFGPGTRLTVT.

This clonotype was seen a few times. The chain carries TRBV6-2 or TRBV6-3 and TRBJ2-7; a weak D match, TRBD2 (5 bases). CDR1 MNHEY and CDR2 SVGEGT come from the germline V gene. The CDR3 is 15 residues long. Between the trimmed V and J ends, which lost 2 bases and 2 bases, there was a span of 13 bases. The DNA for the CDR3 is TGTGCCAGCAGTTACAGCGGCAGCCTGACCTACGAGCAGTACTTC. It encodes CASSYSGSLTYEQYF.